This TCR beta chain was sequenced for a study of T cell responses to AZD1222 COVID-19 vaccine. V lost 4 bases and J lost 11, with 14 bases in between. Germline V CDR1 and CDR2: MGHRA, YSYEKL. The CDR3 contains 12 residues. The data were produced by immunoSEQ multiplex PCR, yet TCRdb's version contains in-frame clones alone and is incomplete. The sample consists of approximately 89,000 clones, about 88% of them appearing once. About this clone itself: No antigen is known for it.

Overall study results and limits: Sampling captured repertoires only after the peak T cell response. Seropositive AZD1222 recipients at baseline numbered only six or seven.

The clonotype comes from an adult in good health. The V gene is TRBV4-1, the J gene TRBJ1-2; D perhaps matches TRBD1 (6 bases). The material was peripheral blood, obtained on day 0 of AZD1222 vaccination. Here the CDR3 reads CASSPPQGLYTF. In DNA form, the CDR3 reads TGCGCCAGCAGCCCCCCACAGGGTCTGTACACCTTC.